This TCR beta chain originates from a study of graft-versus-host responses after intestinal transplantation. For the study at large: Recipients got multivisceral, liver-intestinal, or isolated intestinal transplants.

As concerns this clone: Antigen unknown.

V was cut by 3 bases and J by 6 bases, with 13 bases left in between. Looked up from germline, CDR1 is MGHRA and CDR2 is YSYEKL. This CDR3 has 14 residues. Assay: immunoSEQ multiplex PCR; the TCRdb copy retains only in-frame clones and omits some. There are about 90,000 clones in the sample; under 85% occur only once, and 15% to 20% lies in the top ten. This sequence was found in a human donor who received an intestinal transplant. V and J are TRBV4-1 and TRBJ2-3; no reliable D call. The sequences come from unstimulated CD8+ T cells sorted from spleen or lymph node cells, collected before intestinal transplant. In DNA, the CDR3 is TGCGCCAGCAGCCAGGTCAGATACGGGGATACGCAGTATTTT. Translated: CASSQVRYGDTQYF.